The 14 T cell receptor beta chains below were found in one sample sequenced in a study of T cells in Graves' hyperthyroidism and ophthalmopathy. TCR beta CDR3 sequences were amplified from RNA transcripts. HTBI primers were the set used in a first-round RT-PCR of the TCR CDR3. TCRdb recomputed calls from the multiplex PCR reads with MiXCR, one row per CDR3 protein. The sample shows around 420,000 distinct CDR3 sequences, more than 15% of them seen only once. The specimen was blood. Receptors originate from a woman between 18 and 30 years old with Graves' hyperthyroidism.

This clonotype was detected many times. The chain has TRBV12-5 and TRBJ2-7; possible D gene TRBD2, 5 bases. The V end lost 3 bases, the J end lost 5 bases, and 11 bases lay between the germline ends. This CDR3 is built from 13 residues. Germline CDR1 is LGHNT and CDR2 is FRNRAP. The CDR3 DNA reads as TGTGCTAGTGGTTTCGGGGAAGCTCACGAGCAGTACTTC. It yields the protein CASGFGEAHEQYF.

The chain recombines TRBV4-1 with TRBJ2-7, with D unclear. CDR3 length equals 15 residues. The germline V gene has CDR1 MGHRA and CDR2 YSYEKL. V lost 4 bases and J lost 0, with 13 bases in between. The CDR3 DNA follows: TGCGCCAGCAGCCCCTTGCCCAGGTTCTCCTACGAGCAGTACTTC. Translating gives CASSPLPRFSYEQYF.

This clonotype was seen repeatedly, ten times or more. V usage is TRBV5-1 and J usage is TRBJ2-4; TRBD1 matches 11 bases. V was pared by 4 bases and J by 5 bases, with 5 bases of the junction left unmatched. The CDR3 has 15 residues. CDR1 is SGHRS and CDR2 is YFSETQ in the germline V gene. CDR3 nucleotide sequence: TGCGCCAGCAGCAAGGACAGGGGGCTGGAAAACATTCAGTACTTC. The encoded protein is CASSKDRGLENIQYF.

This clonotype showed up many times. This rearrangement joins TRBV20-1 to TRBJ2-3; D not certain. The V and J ends lost 4 bases and 3 bases respectively, with 11 bases between them. Germline CDR1 DFQATT, CDR2 SNEGSKA (reference sequence). The CDR3 has 13 residues. The CDR3 DNA is TGCAGTGCTAAAGCCCAGGTTACAGATACGCAGTATTTT. This codes for CSAKAQVTDTQYF.

This clonotype was observed at least ten times. This chain connects TRBV12-3 or TRBV12-4 to TRBJ2-7, with D perhaps matching TRBD1 (6 bases). V was clipped by 5 bases and J by 7 bases, with 18 bases between them. CDR3 size: 14 residues. The CDR3 region is CASSETGFWSEQYF. The CDR3 DNA follows: TGTGCCAGCAGTGAAACAGGGTTCTGGTCGGAGCAGTACTTC.

This clonotype has at least ten counts. The J gene is TRBJ2-2, the V gene TRBV30; tentative D call: TRBD2 (6 bases). The CDR3 sequence is 14 residues long. CDR1 GTSNPN and CDR2 SVGIG come from the germline V gene (reference sequence). V shed 0 bases and J shed 5 bases, with 10 bases lying between them. CDR3 protein: CAWSVLGGTGELFF. The CDR3 region has the DNA TGTGCCTGGAGTGTACTTGGGGGGACCGGGGAGCTGTTTTTT.

This clonotype has a handful of counts. The genes are TRBV7-2 and TRBJ2-7; D is ambiguous. The CDR3 runs 14 residues. V lost 2 bases and J 2 bases, leaving 10 bases between the germline ends. Germline lookup yields CDR1 SGHTA and CDR2 FQGNSA. CDR3 sequence reads: CASSLRTQAYEQYF. In nucleotides, the CDR3 is TGTGCCAGCAGCTTACGAACCCAAGCCTACGAGCAGTACTTC.

This clonotype was counted ten times or more. The V gene is TRBV3-1, the J gene TRBJ2-7; the match to TRBD1 covers 9 bases. Germline CDR1 and CDR2: LGHDT and YNNKEL (reference sequence). The length of the CDR3 is 14 residues. J lost 4 bases, V lost 4 bases, and 5 bases had no gene match. Written as DNA, the CDR3 is TGTGCCAGCAGCCCCGGGGACAGGGTTTACGAGCAGTACTTC. As protein: CASSPGDRVYEQYF.

This clonotype has a count of ten or more. This chain joins TRBV6-2 or TRBV6-3 and TRBJ2-3; 10 bases fit TRBD2. V was pared by 0 bases and J by 0 bases, with 21 bases of the junction left unmatched. This CDR3 is 23 amino acids long. CDR1 is MNHEY and CDR2 is SVGEGT in the germline V gene. This CDR3 is CASSYSIVSGQSGLAVSTDTQYF. The CDR3, as DNA: TGTGCCAGCAGTTACTCGATCGTGTCGGGACAGAGCGGACTAGCGGTGAGCACAGATACGCAGTATTTT.

This clonotype was seen ten or more times. This chain links TRBV6-1 with TRBJ1-2; D perhaps matches TRBD1 (6 bases). Trimming took off 6 bases at V and 4 bases at J, with 6 bases between the two ends. Germline CDR1 is MNHNS and CDR2 is SASEGT. CDR3 length: 11 amino acids. The CDR3 DNA sequence: TGTGCCAGCAGACAGGGCTATGGCTACACCTTC. Protein product: CASRQGYGYTF.

In this sample, this clonotype turned up many times. The chain couples TRBV29-1 to TRBJ1-2; a possible D gene is TRBD1 (5 bases). Trimming pared 3 bases from V and 5 bases from J, leaving 16 bases between. The CDR3 spans 14 residues. The germline gives CDR1 SQVTM, CDR2 ANQGSEA. The CDR3 bases are TGCAGCGTTGAGCAGGGCCTAGACATTTATGGCTACACCTTC. Its translation: CSVEQGLDIYGYTF.

This clonotype was recorded at least ten times. V gene TRBV7-8 combines with J gene TRBJ1-5, with D perhaps matching TRBD1 (5 bases). In germline, CDR1 is SGHVS, CDR2 FQNEAQ. Trimming removed 5 bases at V and 3 bases at J, with 20 bases between. The CDR3 contains 17 residues. The CDR3 spells CASSRGDPRGYNQPQHF. Here the CDR3 DNA reads TGTGCCAGCAGCCGAGGGGACCCCCGGGGGTACAATCAGCCCCAGCATTTT.

This clonotype showed up many times. The chain carries TRBV20-1 and TRBJ2-5; 8 positions agree with TRBD1. Germline lookup yields CDR1 DFQATT and CDR2 SNEGSKA (reference sequence). The trim removed 5 bases at V and 3 bases at J, leaving 2 bases unmatched. The CDR3 length is 12 residues. DNA of the CDR3: TGCAGTGCTCTGACAGGGGAAGAGACCCAGTACTTC. Its translation is CSALTGEETQYF.

This clonotype was detected only a few times. This chain uses TRBV5-5 with TRBJ2-2, with 9 bases matching TRBD2. The CDR3 loop spans 16 amino acids. The germline V gene encodes CDR1 SGHKS and CDR2 YYEKEE (reference sequence). J gave up 5 bases and V 2 bases, and 7 bases lay outside the gene matches. CDR3 sequence reads: CASSLRLAGSTGELFF. The CDR3, as DNA: TGTGCCAGCAGCTTACGGCTAGCGGGATCAACCGGGGAGCTGTTTTTT.